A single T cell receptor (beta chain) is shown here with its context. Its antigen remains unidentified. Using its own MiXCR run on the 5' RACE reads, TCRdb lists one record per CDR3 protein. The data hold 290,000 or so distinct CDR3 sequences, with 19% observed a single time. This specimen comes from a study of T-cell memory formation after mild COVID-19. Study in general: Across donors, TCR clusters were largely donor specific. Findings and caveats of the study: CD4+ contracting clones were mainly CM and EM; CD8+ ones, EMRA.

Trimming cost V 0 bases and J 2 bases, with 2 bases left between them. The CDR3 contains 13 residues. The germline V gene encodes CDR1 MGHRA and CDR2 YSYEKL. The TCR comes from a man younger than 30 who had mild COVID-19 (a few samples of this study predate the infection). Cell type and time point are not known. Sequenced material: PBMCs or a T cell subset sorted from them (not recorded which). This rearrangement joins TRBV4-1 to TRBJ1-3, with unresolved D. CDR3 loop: CASSQETGNTIYF. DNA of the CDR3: TGCGCCAGCAGCCAAGAGACTGGAAACACCATATATTTT.